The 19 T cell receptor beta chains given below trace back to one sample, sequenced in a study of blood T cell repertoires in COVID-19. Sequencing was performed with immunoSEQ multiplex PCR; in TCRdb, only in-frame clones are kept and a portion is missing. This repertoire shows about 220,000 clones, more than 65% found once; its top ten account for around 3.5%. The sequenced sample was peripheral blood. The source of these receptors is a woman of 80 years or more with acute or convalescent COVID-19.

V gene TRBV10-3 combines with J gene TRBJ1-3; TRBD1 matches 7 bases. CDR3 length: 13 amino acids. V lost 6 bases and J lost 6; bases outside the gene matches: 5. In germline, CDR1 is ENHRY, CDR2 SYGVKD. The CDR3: CAISRDSENTIYF. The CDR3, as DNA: TGTGCCATCAGCCGGGACAGCGAAAACACCATATATTTT.

CDR3 DNA: TGTGCCATCGGTCAGGGGGACAGAAGTCAAGGGCAGCCCCAGCATTTT. It yields the protein CAIGQGDRSQGQPQHF. The rearrangement uses TRBV10-3 and TRBJ1-5, with 7 nucleotides matching TRBD1. J was trimmed by 7 bases and V by 8 bases; bases with no gene match: 17. This CDR3 contains 16 residues. Germline V CDR1 and CDR2: ENHRY, SYGVKD.

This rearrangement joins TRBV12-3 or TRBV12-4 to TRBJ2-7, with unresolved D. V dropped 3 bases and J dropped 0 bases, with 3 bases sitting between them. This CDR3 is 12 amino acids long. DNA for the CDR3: TGTGCCAGCAGTTTTTACTCCTACGAGCAGTACTTC. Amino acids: CASSFYSYEQYF.

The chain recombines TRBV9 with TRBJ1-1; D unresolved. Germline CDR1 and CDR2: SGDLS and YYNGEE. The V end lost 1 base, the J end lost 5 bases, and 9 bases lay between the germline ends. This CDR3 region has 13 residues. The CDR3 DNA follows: TGTGCCAGCAGCGTATCTGGGGAGACTGAAGCTTTCTTT. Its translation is CASSVSGETEAFF.

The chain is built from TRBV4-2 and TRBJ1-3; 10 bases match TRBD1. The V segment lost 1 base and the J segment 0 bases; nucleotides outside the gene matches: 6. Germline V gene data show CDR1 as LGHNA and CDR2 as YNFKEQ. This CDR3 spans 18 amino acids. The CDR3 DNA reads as TGTGCCAGCAGCCAAGTAGGGACAGGGGCTGGCTCTGGAAACACCATATATTTT. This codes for CASSQVGTGAGSGNTIYF.

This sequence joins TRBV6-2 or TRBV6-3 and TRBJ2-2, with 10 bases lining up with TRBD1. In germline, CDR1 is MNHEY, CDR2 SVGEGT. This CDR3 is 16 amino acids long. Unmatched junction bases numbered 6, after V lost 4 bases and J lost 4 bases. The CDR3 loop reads CASSFSRTGGTGELFF. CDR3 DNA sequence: TGTGCCAGCAGTTTCTCTAGGACAGGGGGCACCGGGGAGCTGTTTTTT.

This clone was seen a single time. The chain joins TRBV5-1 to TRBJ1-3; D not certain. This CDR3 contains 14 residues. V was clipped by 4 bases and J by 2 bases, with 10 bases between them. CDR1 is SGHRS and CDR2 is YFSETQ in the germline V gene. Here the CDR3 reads CASSPDGAGNTIYF. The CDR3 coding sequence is TGCGCCAGCAGCCCAGACGGAGCTGGAAACACCATATATTTT.

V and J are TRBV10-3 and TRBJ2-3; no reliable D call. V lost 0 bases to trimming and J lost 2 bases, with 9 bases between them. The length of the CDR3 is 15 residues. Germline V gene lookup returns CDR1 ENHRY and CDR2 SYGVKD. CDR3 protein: CAISESTGITDTQYF. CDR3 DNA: TGTGCCATCAGTGAGTCGACTGGCATCACAGATACGCAGTATTTT.

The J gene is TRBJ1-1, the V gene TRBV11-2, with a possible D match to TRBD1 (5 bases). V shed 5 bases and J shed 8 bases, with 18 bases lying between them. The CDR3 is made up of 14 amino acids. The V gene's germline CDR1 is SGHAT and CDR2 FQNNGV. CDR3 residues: CASSPGPGGVEAFF. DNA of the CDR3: TGTGCCAGCAGCCCGGGACCGGGGGGTGTCGAAGCTTTCTTT. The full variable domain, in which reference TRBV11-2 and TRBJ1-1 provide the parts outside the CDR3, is EAGVAQSPRYKIIEKRQSVAFWCNPISGHATLYWYQQILGQGPKLLIQFQNNGVVDDSQLPKDRFSAERLKGVDSTLKIQPAKLEDSAVYLCASSPGPGGVEAFFGQGTRLTVV.

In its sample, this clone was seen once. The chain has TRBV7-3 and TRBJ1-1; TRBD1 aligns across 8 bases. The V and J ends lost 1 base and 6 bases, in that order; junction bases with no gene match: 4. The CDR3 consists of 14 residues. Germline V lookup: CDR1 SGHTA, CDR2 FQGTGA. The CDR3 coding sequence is TGTGCCAGCAGCTTAAATGGACAGGGCTCTGAAGCTTTCTTT. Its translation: CASSLNGQGSEAFF.

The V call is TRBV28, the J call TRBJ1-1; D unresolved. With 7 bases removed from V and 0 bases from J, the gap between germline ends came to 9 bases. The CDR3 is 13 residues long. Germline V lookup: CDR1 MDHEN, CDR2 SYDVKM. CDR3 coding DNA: TGTGCCAGCACCGACAAAATGAACACTGAAGCTTTCTTT. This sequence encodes CASTDKMNTEAFF.

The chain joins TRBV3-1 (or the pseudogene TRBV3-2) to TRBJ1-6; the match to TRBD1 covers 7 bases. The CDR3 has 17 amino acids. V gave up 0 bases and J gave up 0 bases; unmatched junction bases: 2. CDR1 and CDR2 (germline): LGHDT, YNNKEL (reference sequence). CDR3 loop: CASSQDWDSSYNSPLHF. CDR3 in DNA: TGTGCCAGCAGCCAAGATTGGGACAGCTCCTATAATTCACCCCTCCACTTT.

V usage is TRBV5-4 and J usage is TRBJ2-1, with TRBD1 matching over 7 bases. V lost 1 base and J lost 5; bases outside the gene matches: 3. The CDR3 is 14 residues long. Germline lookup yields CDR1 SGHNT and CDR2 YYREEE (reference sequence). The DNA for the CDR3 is TGTGCCAGCAGCTTGAGGGGGCCGAACAATGAGCAGTTCTTC. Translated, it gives CASSLRGPNNEQFF. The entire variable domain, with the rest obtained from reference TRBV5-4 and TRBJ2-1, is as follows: ETGVTQSPTHLIKTRGQQVTLRCSSQSGHNTVSWYQQALGQGPQFIFQYYREEENGRGNFPPRFSGLQFPNYSSELNVNALELDDSALYLCASSLRGPNNEQFFGPGTRLTVL.

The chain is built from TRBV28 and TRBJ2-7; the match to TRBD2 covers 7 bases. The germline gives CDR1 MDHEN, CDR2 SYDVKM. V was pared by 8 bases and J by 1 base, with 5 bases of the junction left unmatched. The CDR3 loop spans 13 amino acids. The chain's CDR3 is CASLLRGSYEQYF. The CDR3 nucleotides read TGTGCCAGCCTCCTGCGGGGGTCCTACGAGCAGTACTTC.

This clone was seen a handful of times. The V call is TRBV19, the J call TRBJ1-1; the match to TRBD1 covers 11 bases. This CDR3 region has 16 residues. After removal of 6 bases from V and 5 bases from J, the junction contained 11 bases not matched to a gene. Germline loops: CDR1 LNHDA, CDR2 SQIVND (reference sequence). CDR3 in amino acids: CASSRSEGQGGTEAFF. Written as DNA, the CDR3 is TGTGCCAGTAGCCGCTCGGAGGGACAGGGGGGGACTGAAGCTTTCTTT.

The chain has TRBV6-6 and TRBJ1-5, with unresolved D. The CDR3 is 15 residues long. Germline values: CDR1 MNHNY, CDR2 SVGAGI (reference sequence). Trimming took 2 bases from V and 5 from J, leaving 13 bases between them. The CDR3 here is CASSYDIFEHQPQHF. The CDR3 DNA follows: TGTGCCAGCAGTTACGACATTTTCGAACATCAGCCCCAGCATTTT.

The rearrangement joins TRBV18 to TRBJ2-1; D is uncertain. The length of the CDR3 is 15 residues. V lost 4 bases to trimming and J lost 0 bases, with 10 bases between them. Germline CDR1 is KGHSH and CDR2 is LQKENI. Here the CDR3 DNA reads TGTGCCAGCTCACAAGATCTGAGCTCCTACAATGAGCAGTTCTTC. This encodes CASSQDLSSYNEQFF.

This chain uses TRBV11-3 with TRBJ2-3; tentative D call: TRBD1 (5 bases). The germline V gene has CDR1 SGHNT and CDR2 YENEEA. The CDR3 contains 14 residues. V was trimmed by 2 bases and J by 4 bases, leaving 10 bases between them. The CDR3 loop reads CASSLIRTSDTQYF. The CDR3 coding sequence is TGTGCCAGCAGCTTAATACGGACATCAGATACGCAGTATTTT.

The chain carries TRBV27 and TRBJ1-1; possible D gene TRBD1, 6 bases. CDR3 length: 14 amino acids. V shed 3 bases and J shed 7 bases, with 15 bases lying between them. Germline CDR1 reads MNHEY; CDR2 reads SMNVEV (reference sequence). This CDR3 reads CASSFPGRTDEAFF. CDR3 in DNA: TGTGCCAGCAGTTTCCCGGGCCGGACAGATGAAGCTTTCTTT.